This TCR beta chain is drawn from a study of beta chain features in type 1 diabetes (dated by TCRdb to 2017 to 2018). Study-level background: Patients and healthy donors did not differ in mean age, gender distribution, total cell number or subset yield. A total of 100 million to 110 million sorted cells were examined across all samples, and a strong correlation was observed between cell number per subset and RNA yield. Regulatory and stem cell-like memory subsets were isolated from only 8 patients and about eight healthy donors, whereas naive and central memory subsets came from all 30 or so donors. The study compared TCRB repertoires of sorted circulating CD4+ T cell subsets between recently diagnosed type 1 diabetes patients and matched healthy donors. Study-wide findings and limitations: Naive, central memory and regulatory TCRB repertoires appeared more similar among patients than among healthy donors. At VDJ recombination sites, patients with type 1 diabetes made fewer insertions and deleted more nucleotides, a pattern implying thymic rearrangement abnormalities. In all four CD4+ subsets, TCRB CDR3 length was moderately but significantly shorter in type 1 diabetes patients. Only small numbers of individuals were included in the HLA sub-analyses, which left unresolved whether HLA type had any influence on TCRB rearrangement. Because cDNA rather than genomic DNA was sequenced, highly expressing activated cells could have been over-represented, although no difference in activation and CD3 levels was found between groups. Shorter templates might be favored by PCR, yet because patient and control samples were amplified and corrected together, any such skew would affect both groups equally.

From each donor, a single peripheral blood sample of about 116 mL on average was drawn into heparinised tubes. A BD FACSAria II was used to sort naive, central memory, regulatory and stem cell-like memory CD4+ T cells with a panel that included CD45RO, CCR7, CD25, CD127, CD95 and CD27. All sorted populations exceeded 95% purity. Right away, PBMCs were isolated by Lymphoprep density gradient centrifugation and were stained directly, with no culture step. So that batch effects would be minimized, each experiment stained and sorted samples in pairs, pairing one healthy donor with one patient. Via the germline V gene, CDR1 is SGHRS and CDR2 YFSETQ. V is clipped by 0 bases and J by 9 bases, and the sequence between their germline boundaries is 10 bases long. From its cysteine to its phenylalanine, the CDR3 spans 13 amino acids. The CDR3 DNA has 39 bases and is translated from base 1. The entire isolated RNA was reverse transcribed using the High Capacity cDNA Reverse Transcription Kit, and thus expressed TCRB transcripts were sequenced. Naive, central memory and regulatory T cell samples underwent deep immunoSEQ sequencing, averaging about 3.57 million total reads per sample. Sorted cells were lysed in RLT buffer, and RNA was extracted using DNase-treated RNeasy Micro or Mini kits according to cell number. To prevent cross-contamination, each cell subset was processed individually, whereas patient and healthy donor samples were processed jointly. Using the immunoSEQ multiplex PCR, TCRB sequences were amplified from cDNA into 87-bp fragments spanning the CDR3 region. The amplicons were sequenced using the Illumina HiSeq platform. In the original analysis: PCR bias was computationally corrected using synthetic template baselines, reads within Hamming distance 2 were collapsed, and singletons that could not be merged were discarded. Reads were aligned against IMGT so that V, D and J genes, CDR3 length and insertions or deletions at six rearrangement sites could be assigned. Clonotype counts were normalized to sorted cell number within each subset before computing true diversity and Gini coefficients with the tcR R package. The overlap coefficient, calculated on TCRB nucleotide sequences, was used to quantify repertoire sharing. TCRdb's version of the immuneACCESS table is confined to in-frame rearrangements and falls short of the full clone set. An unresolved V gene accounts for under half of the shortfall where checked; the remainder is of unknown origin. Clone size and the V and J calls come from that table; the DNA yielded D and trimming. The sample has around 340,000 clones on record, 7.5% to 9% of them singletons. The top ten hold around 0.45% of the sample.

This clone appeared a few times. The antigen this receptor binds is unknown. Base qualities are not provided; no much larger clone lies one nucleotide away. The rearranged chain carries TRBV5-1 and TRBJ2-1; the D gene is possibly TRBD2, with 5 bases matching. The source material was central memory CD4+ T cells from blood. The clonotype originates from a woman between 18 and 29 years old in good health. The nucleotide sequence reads TGCGCCAGCAGCTTGGAACCACGGGGTGAGCAGTTCTTC. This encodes CASSLEPRGEQFF.